The source of this T cell receptor (beta chain) is a study of cytomegalovirus exposure and HLA in healthy donors. Study-level results: Roughly uniform sequencing depth across donors was assumed, possibly incorrectly. Generally TCR sequences proved uncommon, though certain public TCRs appeared in numerous donors. The classifier reportedly diagnosed cytomegalovirus status with high specificity and sensitivity.

PCR employed 60 Vbeta and 13 Jbeta primers. Produced via immunoSEQ multiplex PCR; TCRdb's table is partial and in-frame only. This sample has 90,000 to 100,000 clones, with about 80% found just once. J gave up 4 bases and V 3 bases, and 5 bases lay outside the gene matches. Germline CDR1 ENHRY, CDR2 SYGVKD. The length of the CDR3 is 15 residues. This clone has only a few counts. Its antigen is undetermined. The gene calls are TRBV10-3 and TRBJ1-5, with 8 positions matching TRBD1. Sequenced input: PBMCs. The TCR originated in a middle-aged man in good health and CMV-seronegative. The CDR3 loop is CAISEGQGANQPQHF. CDR3 in DNA: TGTGCCATCAGTGAAGGTCAGGGGGCGAATCAGCCCCAGCATTTT.